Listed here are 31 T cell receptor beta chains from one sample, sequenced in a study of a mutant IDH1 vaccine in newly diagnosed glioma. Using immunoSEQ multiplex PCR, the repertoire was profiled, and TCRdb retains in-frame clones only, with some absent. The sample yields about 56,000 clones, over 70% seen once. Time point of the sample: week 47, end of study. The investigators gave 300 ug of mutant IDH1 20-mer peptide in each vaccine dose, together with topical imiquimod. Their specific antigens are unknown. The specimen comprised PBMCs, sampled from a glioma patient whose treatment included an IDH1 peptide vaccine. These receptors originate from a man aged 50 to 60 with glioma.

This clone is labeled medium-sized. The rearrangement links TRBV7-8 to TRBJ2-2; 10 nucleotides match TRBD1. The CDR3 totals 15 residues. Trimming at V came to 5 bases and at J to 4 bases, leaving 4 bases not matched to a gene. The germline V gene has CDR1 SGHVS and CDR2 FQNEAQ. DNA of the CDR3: TGTGCCAGCAGCCCCTGGACAGGGGGCACCGGGGAGCTGTTTTTT. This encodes CASSPWTGGTGELFF. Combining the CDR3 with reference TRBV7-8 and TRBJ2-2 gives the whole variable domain GAGVSQSPRYKVAKRGQDVALRCDPISGHVSLFWYQQALGQGPEFLTYFQNEAQLDKSGLPSDRFFAERPEGSVSTLKIQRTQQEDSAVYLCASSPWTGGTGELFFGEGSRLTVL.

CDR3 nucleotide sequence: TGTGCCAGCAACCAGCGACTAGCGGGGGTGCATACGCAGTATTTT. Encoded protein: CASNQRLAGVHTQYF. This sequence joins TRBV7-2 and TRBJ2-3, with 12 bases aligning to TRBD2. Losses at the gene ends were 7 bases for V and 7 bases for J; bases not matched to a gene: 9. This CDR3 contains 15 residues. Germline V CDR1 and CDR2: SGHTA, FQGNSA.

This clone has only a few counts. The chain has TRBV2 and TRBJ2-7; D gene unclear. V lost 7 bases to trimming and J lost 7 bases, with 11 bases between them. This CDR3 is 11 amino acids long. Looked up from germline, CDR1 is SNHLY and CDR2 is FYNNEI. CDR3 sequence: CASTYGGEQYF. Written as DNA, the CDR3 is TGTGCCAGCACTTACGGTGGGGAGCAGTACTTC.

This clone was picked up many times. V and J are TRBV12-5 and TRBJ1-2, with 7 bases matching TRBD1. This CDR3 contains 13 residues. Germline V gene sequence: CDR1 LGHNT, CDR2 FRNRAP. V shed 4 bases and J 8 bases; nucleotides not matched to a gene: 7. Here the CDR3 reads CASGSGQSNGYTF. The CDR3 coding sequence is TGTGCTAGTGGTTCGGGACAGTCTAACGGCTACACCTTC.

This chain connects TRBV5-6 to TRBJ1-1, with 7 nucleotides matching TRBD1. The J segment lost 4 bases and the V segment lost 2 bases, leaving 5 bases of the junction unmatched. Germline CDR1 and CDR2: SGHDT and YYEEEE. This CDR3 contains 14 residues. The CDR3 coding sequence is TGTGCCAGCAGCTTTTTTCAGGGGGTCACTGAAGCTTTCTTT. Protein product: CASSFFQGVTEAFF. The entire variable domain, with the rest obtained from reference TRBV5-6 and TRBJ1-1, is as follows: DAGVTQSPTHLIKTRGQQVTLRCSPKSGHDTVSWYQQALGQGPQFIFQYYEEEERQRGNFPDRFSGHQFPNYSSELNVNALLLGDSALYLCASSFFQGVTEAFFGQGTRLTVV.

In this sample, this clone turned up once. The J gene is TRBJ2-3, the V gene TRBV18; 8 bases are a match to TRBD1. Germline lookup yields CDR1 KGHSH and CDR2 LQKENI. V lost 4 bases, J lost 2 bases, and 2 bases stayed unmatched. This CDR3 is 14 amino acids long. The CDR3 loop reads CASSLGQDTDTQYF. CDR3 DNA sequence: TGTGCCAGCTCACTGGGACAGGACACAGATACGCAGTATTTT. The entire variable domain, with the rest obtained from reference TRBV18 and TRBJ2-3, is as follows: NAGVMQNPRHLVRRRGQEARLRCSPMKGHSHVYWYRQLPEEGLKFMVYLQKENIIDESGMPKERFSAEFPKEGPSILRIQQVVRGDSAAYFCASSLGQDTDTQYFGPGTRLTVL.

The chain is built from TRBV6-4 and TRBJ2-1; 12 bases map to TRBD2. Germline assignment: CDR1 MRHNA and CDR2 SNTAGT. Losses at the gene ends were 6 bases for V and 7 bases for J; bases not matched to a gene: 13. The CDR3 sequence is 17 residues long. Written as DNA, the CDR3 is TGTGCCAGCAGCACTAGCGGGGGGCTCGGGGTTTGGAATGAGCAGTTCTTC. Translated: CASSTSGGLGVWNEQFF.

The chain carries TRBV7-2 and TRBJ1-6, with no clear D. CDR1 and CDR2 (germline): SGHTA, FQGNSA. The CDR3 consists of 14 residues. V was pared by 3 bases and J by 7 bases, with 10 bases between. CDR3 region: CASSLEGGNSPLHF. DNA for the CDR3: TGTGCCAGCAGCTTGGAGGGTGGGAATTCACCCCTCCACTTT.

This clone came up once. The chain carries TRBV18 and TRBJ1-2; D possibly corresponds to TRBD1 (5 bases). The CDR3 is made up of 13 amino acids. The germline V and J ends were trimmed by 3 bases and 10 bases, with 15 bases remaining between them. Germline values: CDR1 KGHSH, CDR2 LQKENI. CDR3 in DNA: TGTGCCAGCTCACCTACAGACAGCGGTTTCTACACCTTC. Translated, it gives CASSPTDSGFYTF.

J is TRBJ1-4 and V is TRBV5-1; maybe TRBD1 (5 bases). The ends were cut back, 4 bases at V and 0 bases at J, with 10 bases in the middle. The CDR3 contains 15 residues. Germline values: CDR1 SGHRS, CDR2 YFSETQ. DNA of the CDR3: TGCGCCAGCAGCATCCAGGGTGCAACTAATGAAAAACTGTTTTTT. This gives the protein CASSIQGATNEKLFF.

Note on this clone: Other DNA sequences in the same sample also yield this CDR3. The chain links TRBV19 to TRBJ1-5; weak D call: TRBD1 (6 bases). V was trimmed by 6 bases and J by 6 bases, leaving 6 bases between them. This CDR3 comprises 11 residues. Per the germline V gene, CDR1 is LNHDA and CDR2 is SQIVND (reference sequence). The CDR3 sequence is CASSRGQPQHF. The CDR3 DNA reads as TGTGCCAGTAGCAGGGGTCAGCCCCAGCATTTT. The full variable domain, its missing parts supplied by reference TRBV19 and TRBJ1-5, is DGGITQSPKYLFRKEGQNVTLSCEQNLNHDAMYWYRQDPGQGLRLIYYSQIVNDFQKGDIAEGYSVSREKKESFPLTVTSAQKNPTAFYLCASSRGQPQHFGDGTRLSIL.

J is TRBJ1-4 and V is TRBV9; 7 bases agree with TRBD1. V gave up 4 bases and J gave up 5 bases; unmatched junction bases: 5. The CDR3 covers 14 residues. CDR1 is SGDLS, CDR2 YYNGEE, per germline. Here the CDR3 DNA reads TGTGCCAGCAGCTCCAGGGGGGAGAATGAAAAACTGTTTTTT. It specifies CASSSRGENEKLFF. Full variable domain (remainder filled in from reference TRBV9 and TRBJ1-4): DSGVTQTPKHLITATGQRVTLRCSPRSGDLSVYWYQQSLDQGLQFLIQYYNGEERAKGNILERFSAQQFPDLHSELNLSSLELGDSALYFCASSSRGENEKLFFGSGTQLSVL.

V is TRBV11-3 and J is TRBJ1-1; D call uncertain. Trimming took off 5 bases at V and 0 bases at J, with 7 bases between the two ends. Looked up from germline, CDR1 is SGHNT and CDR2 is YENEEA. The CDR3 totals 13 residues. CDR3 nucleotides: TGTGCCAGCAGCCAACTTATGAACACTGAAGCTTTCTTT. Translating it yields CASSQLMNTEAFF.

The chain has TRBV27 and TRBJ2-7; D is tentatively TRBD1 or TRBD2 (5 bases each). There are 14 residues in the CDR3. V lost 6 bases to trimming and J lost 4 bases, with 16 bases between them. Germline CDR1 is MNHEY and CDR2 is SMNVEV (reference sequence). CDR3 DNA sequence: TGTGCCAGCAGCCGGGGCCAGGGAGCGTACGAGCAGTACTTC. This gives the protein CASSRGQGAYEQYF.

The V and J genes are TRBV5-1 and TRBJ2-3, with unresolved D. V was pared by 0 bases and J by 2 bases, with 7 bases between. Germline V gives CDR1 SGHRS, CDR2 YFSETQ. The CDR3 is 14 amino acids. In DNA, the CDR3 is TGCGCCAGCAGCTTGGCTACGGTCACAGATACGCAGTATTTT. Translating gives CASSLATVTDTQYF. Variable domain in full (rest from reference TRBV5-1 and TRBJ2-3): KAGVTQTPRYLIKTRGQQVTLSCSPISGHRSVSWYQQTPGQGLQFLFEYFSETQRNKGNFPGRFSGRQFSNSRSEMNVSTLELGDSALYLCASSLATVTDTQYFGPGTRLTVL.

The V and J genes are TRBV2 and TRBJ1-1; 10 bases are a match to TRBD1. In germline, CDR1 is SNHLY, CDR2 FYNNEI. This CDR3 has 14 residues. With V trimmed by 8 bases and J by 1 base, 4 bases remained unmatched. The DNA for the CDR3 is TGTGCCAGCGCGACAGGGGGCAGGAACACTGAAGCTTTCTTT. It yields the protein CASATGGRNTEAFF.

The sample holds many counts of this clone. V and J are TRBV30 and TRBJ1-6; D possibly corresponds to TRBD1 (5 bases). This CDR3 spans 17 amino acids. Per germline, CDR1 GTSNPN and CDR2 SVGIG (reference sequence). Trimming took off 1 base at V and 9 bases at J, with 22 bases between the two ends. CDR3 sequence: CAWSGGLGRGDSSPLHF. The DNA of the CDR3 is TGTGCCTGGAGTGGGGGACTTGGTCGAGGGGATAGTTCACCCCTCCACTTT.

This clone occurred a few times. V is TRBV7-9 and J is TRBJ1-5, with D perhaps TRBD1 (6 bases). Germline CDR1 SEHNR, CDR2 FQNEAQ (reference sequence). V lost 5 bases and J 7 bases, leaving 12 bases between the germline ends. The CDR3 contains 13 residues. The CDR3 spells CASSPGQGQPQHF. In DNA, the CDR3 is TGTGCCAGCAGCCCGGGGCAGGGGCAGCCCCAGCATTTT.

CDR3 protein: CASSRTGGDEQYF. CDR3 sequence (DNA): TGTGCCAGCAGCCGGACAGGGGGCGACGAGCAGTACTTC. The chain carries TRBV6-5 and TRBJ2-7; 11 bases are a match to TRBD1. V shed 6 bases, J shed 5 bases, and the junction held 3 bases outside the gene matches. The germline V gene has CDR1 MNHEY and CDR2 SVGAGI. The CDR3 spans 13 residues.

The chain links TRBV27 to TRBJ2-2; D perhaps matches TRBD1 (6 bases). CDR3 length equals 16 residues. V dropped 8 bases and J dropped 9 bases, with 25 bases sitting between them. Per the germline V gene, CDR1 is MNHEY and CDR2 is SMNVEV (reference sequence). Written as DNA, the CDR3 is TGTGCCAGCCGTACGTTGACAGGACCCTTAACTAGGGAGCTGTTTTTT. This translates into CASRTLTGPLTRELFF.

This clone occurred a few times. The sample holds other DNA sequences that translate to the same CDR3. The CDR3 coding sequence is TGTGCCAGTAGTATAGCCAGCAATCAGCCCCAGCATTTT. Translated: CASSIASNQPQHF. V and J are TRBV19 and TRBJ1-5; D is unresolved. Germline V gene data show CDR1 as LNHDA and CDR2 as SQIVND (reference sequence). The V end was cut by 1 base, the J end by 1 base, with 2 bases between. This CDR3 is built from 13 residues.

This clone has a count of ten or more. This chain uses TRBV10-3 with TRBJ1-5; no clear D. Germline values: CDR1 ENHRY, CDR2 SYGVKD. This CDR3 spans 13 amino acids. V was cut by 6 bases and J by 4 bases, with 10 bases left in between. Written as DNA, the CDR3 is TGTGCCATCAGCCTGGACGGGAATCAGCCCCAGCATTTT. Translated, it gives CAISLDGNQPQHF.

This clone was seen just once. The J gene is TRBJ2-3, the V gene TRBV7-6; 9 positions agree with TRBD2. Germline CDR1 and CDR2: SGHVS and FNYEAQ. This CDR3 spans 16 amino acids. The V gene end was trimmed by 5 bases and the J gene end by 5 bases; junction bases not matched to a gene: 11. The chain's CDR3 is CASSPYGAGGGDTQYF. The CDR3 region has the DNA TGTGCCAGCAGCCCCTATGGAGCGGGGGGAGGAGATACGCAGTATTTT.

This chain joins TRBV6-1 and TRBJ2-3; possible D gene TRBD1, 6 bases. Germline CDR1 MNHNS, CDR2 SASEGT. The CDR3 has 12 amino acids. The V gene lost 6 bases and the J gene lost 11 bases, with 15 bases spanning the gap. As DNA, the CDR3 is TGTGCCAGCAGGGGGGCTGGACCTGGGCAGTATTTT. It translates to CASRGAGPGQYF.

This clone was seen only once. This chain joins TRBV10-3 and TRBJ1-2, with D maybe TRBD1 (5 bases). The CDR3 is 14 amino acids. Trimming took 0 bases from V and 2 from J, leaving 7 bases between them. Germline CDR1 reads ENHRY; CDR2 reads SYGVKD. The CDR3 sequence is CAISESGGNYGYTF. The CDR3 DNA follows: TGTGCCATCAGTGAGTCGGGGGGAAACTATGGCTACACCTTC.

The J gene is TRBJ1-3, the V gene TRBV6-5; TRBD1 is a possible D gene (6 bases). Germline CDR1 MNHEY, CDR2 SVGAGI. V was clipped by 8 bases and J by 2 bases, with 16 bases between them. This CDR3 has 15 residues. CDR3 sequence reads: CASGRGALPGNTIYF. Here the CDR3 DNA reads TGTGCCAGCGGTCGGGGGGCGCTTCCTGGAAACACCATATATTTT.

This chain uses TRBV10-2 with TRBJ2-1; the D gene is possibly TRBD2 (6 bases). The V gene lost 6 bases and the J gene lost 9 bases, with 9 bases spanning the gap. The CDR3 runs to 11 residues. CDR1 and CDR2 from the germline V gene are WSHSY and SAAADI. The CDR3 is CASRRRGEQFF. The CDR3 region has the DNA TGCGCCAGCAGGCGGCGGGGTGAGCAGTTCTTC.

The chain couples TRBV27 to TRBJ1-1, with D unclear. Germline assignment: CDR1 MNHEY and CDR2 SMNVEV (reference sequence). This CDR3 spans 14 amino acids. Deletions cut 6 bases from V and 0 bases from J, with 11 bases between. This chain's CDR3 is CASRLKPMNTEAFF. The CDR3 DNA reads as TGTGCCAGCAGATTAAAGCCTATGAACACTGAAGCTTTCTTT.

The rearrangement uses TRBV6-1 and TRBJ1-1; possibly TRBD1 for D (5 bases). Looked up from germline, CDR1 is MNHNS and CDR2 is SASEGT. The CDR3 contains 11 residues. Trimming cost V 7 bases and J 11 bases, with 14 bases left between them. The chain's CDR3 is CASTRDREAFF. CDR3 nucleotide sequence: TGTGCCAGCACCCGGGACCGCGAGGCTTTCTTT.

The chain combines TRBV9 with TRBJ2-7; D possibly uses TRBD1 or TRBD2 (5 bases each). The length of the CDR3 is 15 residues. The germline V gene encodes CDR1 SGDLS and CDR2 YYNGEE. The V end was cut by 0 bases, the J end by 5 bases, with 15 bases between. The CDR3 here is CASSVGGIPGDEQYF. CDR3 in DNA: TGTGCCAGCAGCGTAGGGGGGATCCCCGGAGACGAGCAGTACTTC.

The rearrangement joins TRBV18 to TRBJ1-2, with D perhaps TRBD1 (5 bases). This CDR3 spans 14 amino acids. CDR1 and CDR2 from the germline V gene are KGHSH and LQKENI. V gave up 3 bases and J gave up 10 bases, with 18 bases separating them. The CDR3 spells CASSPRDPGSDYTF. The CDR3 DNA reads TGTGCCAGCTCACCGAGGGACCCCGGTAGTGACTACACCTTC.